This T cell receptor (beta chain) originates from a study of molecular identifiers for immune sequencing clone quantification (dated by TCRdb to 2017 to 2018). Study-wide context: For a replicate experiment, RNA from around 20,000 or 100,000 naive CD8 T cells was divided into five aliquots, of which four were sequenced. This methods study benchmarked molecular-identifier clustering-based TCR repertoire sequencing (MIDCIRS) and TCR RNA copy counting, using CD8 T cells to do so.

On this clonotype itself: Its antigen is unknown. Within one base of it there is no much larger clone, and no base qualities were kept.

Broader findings and caveats from the paper: Without barcode sub-clustering, chimeric consensus sequences inflated TCR diversity; chimeras reached as high as 47%. Even against a background of 800,000 to 1,000,000 naive CD8 T cells, spiked-in Jurkat TCR RNA amounting to a single cell's worth was reported to be detectable. Highly expanded clone sizes could be underestimated if identical TCR molecules share a barcode. The naive libraries included spiked-in Jurkat TCR RNA (roughly 9 copies' worth), and this RNA is not part of the donor repertoire. Clones above 20 RNA copies held over 98% of molecules in CMV-specific effector cells but under 1% in naive cells. Modeling gave approximately 3 recovered TCR RNA copies per cell versus about 10 by digital PCR, implying 25% to 30% capture efficiency.

V is cut back by 1 base and J by 7 bases, with 5 bases in the junction unmatched. The CDR3 runs 15 amino acids, cysteine and phenylalanine included. Left in the record is the CDR3 DNA by itself, 45 bases read in frame from the first base. As encoded in the germline V gene, CDR1 is KGHSY while CDR2 is FQNENV. Library generation was performed with PCR. Sequencing relied on a NextSeq 500. Bulk TCR libraries were prepared as previously described, using TCR primers listed in Table S5. Total RNA was purified with the Qiagen AllPrep DNA/RNA kit. Before analysis, reads from multiple sequencing runs of the same library were pooled. Regarding the original processing steps: Reads were retained only if an exact TCR constant sequence was present, and the retained reads were trimmed to 150 nt and grouped according to their 12-nt molecular barcodes. Within each barcode group, reads were sub-clustered at a 15% Levenshtein threshold, and quality-weighted consensus sequences were built per RNA molecule. Non-functional sequences were removed, as were lower-count sequences one edit away from another. On the basis of fitting two negative binomial distributions, barcode sub-clusters with fewer than 20% of the maximum read count were discarded. Using fastp trimming at Q25 and MiXCR clonotype assembly, TCRdb reanalyzed the public sequencing data and kept in-frame beta chains. Every entry covers one CDR3 protein and lists the most common genes and DNA from its rows. TCRdb, rather than the study authors, made the V and J calls. This sample comprises about 98,000 distinct CDR3 sequences, about a third of them detected only once. 9.5% to 10% of the sample is held by the ten biggest clonotypes.

Libraries of naive CD8 T cells were built from anywhere between about 18,000 and 1,000,000 sorted cells, with 10%, 30% or 50% of the purified RNA used. On a BD FACSAria II, naive CD8 T cells were FACS-sorted as CD8+CD4-CCR7+CD45RA+ and collected into RLT Plus buffer. Detection sensitivity was tested by spiking Jurkat RNA equal to some 11 TCR copies' worth into samples containing roughly 17,000-1,000,000 naive CD8 T cells. Enrichment of CD8 T cells was performed with RosetteSep CD8+ T Cell Enrichment Cocktail and Ficoll-Paque, after which ACK red cell lysis was carried out. Material: naive CD8+ T cells from blood, with Jurkat cell RNA spiked in. What the cell subset or site label conveys for this sample: FACS-sorted CD8+CD4-CCR7+CD45RA+ naive T cells. The chain was built from TRBV16 and TRBJ1-5, and 9 junction bases match TRBD1. The TCR was taken from a human donor in good health. Some libraries in this study had Jurkat cell RNA spiked in. The nucleotide sequence is TGTGCCAGCAGCCAATTCCCGGACAGGGGACAGCCCCAGCATTTT. It encodes CASSQFPDRGQPQHF.